These T cell receptor beta chains were read from a single sample in a study of blood T cell repertoires in COVID-19. Using immunoSEQ multiplex PCR, the repertoire was profiled, and TCRdb retains in-frame clones only, with some absent. Of about 230,000 clones in the sample, roughly 88% were seen once. Sequencing was done on a sample of peripheral blood. Every receptor here comes from a woman aged 35 to 49 who had recovered from COVID-19. Each CDR3 is given with its conserved first and last residue. The D gene is left open where the match is weak.

v_gene | d_gene | CDR3aa
TRBV5-1 | TRBD2 | CASSAPGGDYEQYF
TRBV25-1 | . | CASSGPGLGYTF
TRBV11-2 | . | CASSLGMGQFSNQPQHF
TRBV7-9 | TRBD1 | CASSVGTGGVGETQYF
TRBV5-1 | . | CASSLGSAANSPLHF
TRBV7-2 | . | CASSLTRAGDNEQFF
TRBV20-1 | TRBD1 | CSVGTEEGYTF
TRBV7-9 | TRBD1 | CAIPEEGQLTGELFF
TRBV5-1 | . | CASSLMLGGNTGELFF
TRBV6-2/TRBV6-3 | . | CASSPRGLFSGVGETQYF
TRBV2 | . | CASLLTAYNEQFF
TRBV4-3 | . | CASSQDLIARTQYF
TRBV4-3 | . | CASSQEWGTRLNEKLFF
TRBV3-1/TRBV3-2 | TRBD1 | CASSQRQGPDTQYF
TRBV7-9 | . | CASSPESGQPQHF
TRBV6-5 | . | CASSYRGGELFF